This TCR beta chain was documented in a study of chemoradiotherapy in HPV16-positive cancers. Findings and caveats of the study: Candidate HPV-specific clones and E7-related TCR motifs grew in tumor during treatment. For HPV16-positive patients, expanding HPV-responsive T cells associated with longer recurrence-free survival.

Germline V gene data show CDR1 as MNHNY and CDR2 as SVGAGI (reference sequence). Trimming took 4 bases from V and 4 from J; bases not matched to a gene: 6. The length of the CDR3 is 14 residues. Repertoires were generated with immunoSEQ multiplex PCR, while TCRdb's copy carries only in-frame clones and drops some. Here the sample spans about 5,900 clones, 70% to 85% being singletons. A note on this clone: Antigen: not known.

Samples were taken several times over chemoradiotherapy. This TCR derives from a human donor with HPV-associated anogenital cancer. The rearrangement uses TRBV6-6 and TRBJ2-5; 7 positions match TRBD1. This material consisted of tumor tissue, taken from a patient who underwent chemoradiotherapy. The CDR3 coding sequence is TGTGCCAGCAGTTCAGACAGGGTCCGAGAGACCCAGTACTTC. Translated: CASSSDRVRETQYF.